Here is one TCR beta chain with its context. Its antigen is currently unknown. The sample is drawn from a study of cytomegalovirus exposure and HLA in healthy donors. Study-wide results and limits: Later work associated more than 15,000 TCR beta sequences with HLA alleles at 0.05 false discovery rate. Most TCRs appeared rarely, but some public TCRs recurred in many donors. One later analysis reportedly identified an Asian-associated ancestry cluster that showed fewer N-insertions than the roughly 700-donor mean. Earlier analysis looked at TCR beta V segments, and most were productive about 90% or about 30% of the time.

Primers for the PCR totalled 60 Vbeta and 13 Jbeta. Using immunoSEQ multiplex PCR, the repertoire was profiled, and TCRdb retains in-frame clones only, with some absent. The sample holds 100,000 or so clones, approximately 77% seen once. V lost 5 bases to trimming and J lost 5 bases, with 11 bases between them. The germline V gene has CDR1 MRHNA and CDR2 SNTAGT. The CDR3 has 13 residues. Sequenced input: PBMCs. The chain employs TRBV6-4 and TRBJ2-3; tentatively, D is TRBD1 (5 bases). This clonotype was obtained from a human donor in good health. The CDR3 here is CASSRTQGDTQYF. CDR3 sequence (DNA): TGTGCCAGCAGTCGGACGCAGGGAGATACGCAGTATTTT.